Shown below are 9 T cell receptor beta chains from a single sample sequenced in a study of cytomegalovirus exposure and HLA in healthy donors. Both 60 Vbeta primers and 13 Jbeta primers went into the PCR. Here immunoSEQ multiplex PCR was the method, and the copy in TCRdb shows in-frame clones only, minus some. The sample shows 130,000 or so clones, around 57% of them seen only once. Sequencing was performed on PBMCs. These receptors were taken from a male donor in good health and CMV-seronegative.

The chain has TRBV6-5 and TRBJ2-7; tentative D call: TRBD1 (6 bases). Trimming cost V 2 bases and J 6 bases, with 8 bases left between them. CDR3 size: 12 residues. Germline CDR1 MNHEY, CDR2 SVGAGI. CDR3 in amino acids: CASSYGTFEQYF. As DNA, the CDR3 is TGTGCCAGCAGTTACGGGACATTCGAGCAGTACTTC.

This clone was recorded only once. The chain recombines TRBV27 with TRBJ1-4; D is perhaps TRBD1 (5 bases). The CDR3 contains 17 residues. CDR1 and CDR2 (germline): MNHEY, SMNVEV (reference sequence). Deletions cut 6 bases from V and 2 bases from J, with 19 bases between. As DNA, the CDR3 is TGTGCCAGCAGCCCCCAAGGGGCCGGAATGACTAATGAAAAACTGTTTTTT. It yields the protein CASSPQGAGMTNEKLFF.

This chain links TRBV4-2 with TRBJ1-2; D possibly corresponds to TRBD1 (6 bases). Germline V gene data show CDR1 as LGHNA and CDR2 as YNFKEQ. Trimming pared 3 bases from V and 4 bases from J, leaving 12 bases between. There are 14 residues in the CDR3. The CDR3 sequence: CASSQGTGSYGYTF. CDR3 nucleotide sequence: TGTGCCAGCAGCCAGGGTACAGGGAGCTATGGCTACACCTTC.

This clone appeared a single time. The CDR3 sequence is CASRARTSGGEQYF. CDR3 coding DNA: TGTGCCAGCAGAGCTAGGACTAGCGGGGGGGAGCAGTACTTC. The chain carries TRBV2 and TRBJ2-7, with TRBD2 matching 14 bases. The V and J ends lost 6 bases and 7 bases, in that order; junction bases with no gene match: 5. Germline V gene data show CDR1 as SNHLY and CDR2 as FYNNEI. The length of the CDR3 is 14 residues.

This clone was recorded a few times. This chain connects TRBV2 to TRBJ1-5; no clear D gene. CDR1 and CDR2 (germline): SNHLY, FYNNEI. Trimming removed 6 bases at V and 0 bases at J, with 9 bases between. The CDR3 runs to 14 residues. The DNA of the CDR3 is TGTGCCAGCAGACAAGTATATAGCAATCAGCCCCAGCATTTT. Translated: CASRQVYSNQPQHF.

There are many counts of this clone. The rearrangement uses TRBV4-3 and TRBJ2-1; possible D gene TRBD2, 5 bases. The CDR3 has 14 residues. Germline assignment: CDR1 LGHNA and CDR2 YSLEER. The ends were cut back, 3 bases at V and 7 bases at J, with 13 bases in the middle. CDR3 sequence reads: CASSQTLEGNEQFF. CDR3 DNA sequence: TGCGCCAGCAGCCAGACCCTCGAGGGAAATGAGCAGTTCTTC.

The chain links TRBV9 to TRBJ1-6; TRBD1 aligns across 7 bases. Germline CDR1 and CDR2: SGDLS and YYNGEE. With 2 bases clipped from V and 9 bases from J, the junction kept 8 bases outside the gene matches. The CDR3 length is 15 residues. DNA for the CDR3: TGTGCCAGCAGCGTTTCGGGCAGGGGGAGTTCACCCCTCCACTTT. Translated, it gives CASSVSGRGSSPLHF.

V and J are TRBV6-5 and TRBJ2-5; 7 nucleotides line up with TRBD1. The J call may be wrong; the DNA end is better matched by TRBJ2-7. There are 13 residues in the CDR3. Per germline, CDR1 MNHEY and CDR2 SVGAGI. In nucleotides, the CDR3 is TGTGCCAGCAAAGGAACAGGGGTCTACGAGCAGTACTTC. Amino acids: CASKGTGVYEQYF.

This clone was observed once. This chain joins TRBV7-9 and TRBJ2-5, with TRBD1 matching over 9 bases. The CDR3 covers 14 residues. The germline CDR1 and CDR2 sequences are SEHNR and FQNEAQ (reference sequence). Trimming at V came to 5 bases and at J to 5 bases, leaving 6 bases not matched to a gene. CDR3 sequence reads: CASSTGTGYETQYF. Written as DNA, the CDR3 is TGTGCCAGCAGCACCGGGACAGGGTATGAGACCCAGTACTTC.